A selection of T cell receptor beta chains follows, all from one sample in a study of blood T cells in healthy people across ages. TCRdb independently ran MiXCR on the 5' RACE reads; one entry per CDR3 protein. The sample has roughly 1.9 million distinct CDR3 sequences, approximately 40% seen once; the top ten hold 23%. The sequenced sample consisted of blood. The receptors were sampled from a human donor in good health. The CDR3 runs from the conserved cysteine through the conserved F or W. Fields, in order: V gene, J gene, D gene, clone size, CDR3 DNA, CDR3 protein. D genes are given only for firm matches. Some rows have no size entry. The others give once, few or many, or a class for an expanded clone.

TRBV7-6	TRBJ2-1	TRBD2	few	TGTGCCAGCAGCGGGGGCTTTAGCGGGGGGGGCTATGAGCAGTTCTTC	CASSGGFSGGGYEQFF
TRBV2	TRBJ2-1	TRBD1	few	TGTGCCAGCAGTGAACCGACTGACAGGGAAGTTGTCGATGAGCAGTTCTTC	CASSEPTDREVVDEQFF
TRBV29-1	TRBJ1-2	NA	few	TGCAGCGTTGAGGACGTCCGGGGGCGAGGTAACTATGGCTACACCTTC	CSVEDVRGRGNYGYTF
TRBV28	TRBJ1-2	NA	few	TGTGCCAGCAGTTCCCTCAATGGAGGGATAAATGGCTACACCTTC	CASSSLNGGINGYTF
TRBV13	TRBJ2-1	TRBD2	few	TGTGCCAGCAGCCCCCGGGGTAGCGGGGCTTACAATGAGCAGTTCTTC	CASSPRGSGAYNEQFF
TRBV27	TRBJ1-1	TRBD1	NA	TGTGCCATCTACCGGGACAGGGGGACCAACACCGAAGCTTTCTTT	CAIYRDRGTNTEAFF
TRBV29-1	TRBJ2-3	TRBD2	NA	TGCAGCGTGGGACTAGCGAACACAGATACGCAGTATTTT	CSVGLANTDTQYF
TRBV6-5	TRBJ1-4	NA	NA	TGTGCCAGCAGTTACTCGACCGGAGGGGAAAAACGGTTTTTT	CASSYSTGGEKRFF
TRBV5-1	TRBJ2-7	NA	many	TGTGCCAGCAGTTTTGGGGGCTCCTACGAGCAGTACTTC	CASSFGGSYEQYF
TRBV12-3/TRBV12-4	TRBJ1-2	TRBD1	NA	TGTGCCAGCAGTTTTACAGGGGGATCTAACTATGGCTACACCTTC	CASSFTGGSNYGYTF
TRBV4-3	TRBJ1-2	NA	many	TGCGCCAGCAGCCAAGATCAGAGAGGGGGATATGACTACACCTTC	CASSQDQRGGYDYTF
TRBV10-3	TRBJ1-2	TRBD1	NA	TGTGCCATCAGTGAGCGGGACAGGGTTATAAATGGCTACACCTTC	CAISERDRVINGYTF
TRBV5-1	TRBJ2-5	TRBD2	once	TGCGCCAGCAGCTTGGATGCGGGGGGTGCCTATGAGCAGTACTTC	CASSLDAGGAYEQYF
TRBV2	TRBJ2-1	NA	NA	TGTGCCAGCAAAGGGGACTCCGACGGCGTTGAGCAGTTCTTC	CASKGDSDGVEQFF
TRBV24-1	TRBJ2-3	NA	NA	TGTGCCACCAGTGATTTTTTTGCAGGACCGACCACAGATACGCAGTATTTT	CATSDFFAGPTTDTQYF
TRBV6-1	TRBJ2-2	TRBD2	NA	TGTGCCAGCAGTTCCGGGGGGAGGGACACCGGGGAGCTGTTTTTT	CASSSGGRDTGELFF
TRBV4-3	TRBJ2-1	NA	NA	TGCGCCAGCAGCCAAGAGACAGGCCTCTCCTACAATGAGCAGTTCTTC	CASSQETGLSYNEQFF